The clone carrying this T cell receptor beta chain was seen only a few times. Repertoires were generated with immunoSEQ multiplex PCR, while TCRdb's copy carries only in-frame clones and drops some. Among 21,000 or so clones listed, more than 80% were seen once. The data derive from a study of sequential checkpoint blockade in melanoma. Turning to the study itself: Arm A got nivolumab then ipilimumab; arm B the reverse, 1:1. Both treatment sequences were followed by maintenance nivolumab.

The germline V and J ends were trimmed by 2 bases and 1 base, with 9 bases remaining between them. There are 15 residues in the CDR3. The V gene's germline CDR1 is ENHRY and CDR2 SYGVKD. Treatment in this sample: randomized to nivolumab then ipilimumab (arm A) or the reverse (arm B). Live CD3+CD8+ CD19− CD56− cells were sorted from PBMCs. The input for sequencing was CD8+ T cells sorted from blood (inferred from file names), taken from a patient given nivolumab and ipilimumab in sequence. The clonotype was recovered from a human donor with melanoma. The rearrangement links TRBV10-3 to TRBJ1-5; no reliable D call. The CDR3 region has the DNA TGTGCCATCAGTGAGGAGAGGGCGAGCAATCAGCCCCAGCATTTT. Its translation is CAISEERASNQPQHF.